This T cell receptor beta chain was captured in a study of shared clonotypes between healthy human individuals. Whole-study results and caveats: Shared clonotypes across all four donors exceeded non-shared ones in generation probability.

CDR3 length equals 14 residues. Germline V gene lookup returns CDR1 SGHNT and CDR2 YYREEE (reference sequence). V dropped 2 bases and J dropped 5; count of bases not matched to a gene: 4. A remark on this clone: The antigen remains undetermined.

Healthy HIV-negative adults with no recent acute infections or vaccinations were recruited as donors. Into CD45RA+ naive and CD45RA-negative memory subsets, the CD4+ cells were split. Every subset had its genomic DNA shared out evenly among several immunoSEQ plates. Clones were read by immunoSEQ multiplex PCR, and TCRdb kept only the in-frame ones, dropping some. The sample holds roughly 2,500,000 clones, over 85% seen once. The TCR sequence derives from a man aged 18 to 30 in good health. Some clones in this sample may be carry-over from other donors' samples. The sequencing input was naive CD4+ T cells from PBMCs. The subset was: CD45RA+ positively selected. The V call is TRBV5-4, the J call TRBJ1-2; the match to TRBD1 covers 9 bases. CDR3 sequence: CASSLQQGAYGYTF. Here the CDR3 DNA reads TGTGCCAGCAGCTTACAACAGGGGGCTTATGGCTACACCTTC.